This is a list of T cell receptor beta chains from one sample in a study of cytomegalovirus exposure and HLA in healthy donors. The table came from immunoSEQ multiplex PCR; TCRdb's copy has only in-frame clones and leaves some out. The table records 140,000 to 150,000 clones, approximately 81% of them present only once. The sequenced material came from PBMCs. Every receptor here comes from a woman aged 40-49 years in good health and CMV-seropositive. Both conserved end residues are trimmed from each CDR3. D genes are given only for firm matches.

d_call	v_call	j_call	cdr3_aa
TRBD1	TRBV11-2	TRBJ1-1	ASSFRSGGIGTEAF
.	TRBV4-2	TRBJ2-1	ASSPLTSGDEQF
.	TRBV5-1	TRBJ2-1	ASLQEAGLAYNEQF
TRBD1	TRBV5-1	TRBJ1-6	ASSFGGQGSPLH
TRBD2	TRBV19	TRBJ2-1	ASSMRASGLSYNEQF
.	TRBV7-9	TRBJ1-4	ASIQSGTTNEKLF
TRBD1	TRBV27	TRBJ1-5	ASTPTGGTSYHQPQH
.	TRBV5-6	TRBJ2-5	ASSFLETQY
TRBD1	TRBV10-2	TRBJ1-2	ASSFDRGDGYT
TRBD1	TRBV6-1	TRBJ2-3	ASSEVLGTGVGTQY
.	TRBV10-2	TRBJ2-5	ASSVSRPNQETQY
TRBD1	TRBV7-6	TRBJ2-5	ASSTTGEETQY
TRBD2	TRBV2	TRBJ2-1	ASKDGRGSYNEQF
TRBD2	TRBV6-4	TRBJ2-3	ASSVSSGGRTDTQY
TRBD2	TRBV7-8	TRBJ2-1	ASSLVGLAGEQF
TRBD1	TRBV9	TRBJ2-5	ASSVRGLIEDRGLTYSKEQY
.	TRBV18	TRBJ2-1	ASSPFRQVVYNEQF
.	TRBV7-2	TRBJ1-1	ASSSWSGGTEAF
.	TRBV7-2	TRBJ1-2	ASSNRQVGGYT
.	TRBV28	TRBJ2-7	ASSDLGAPSYEQY
TRBD1	TRBV6-5	TRBJ2-7	ASRQTGVGEQY
TRBD1	TRBV19	TRBJ1-5	ASPETGRRYSNQPQH
.	TRBV10-1	TRBJ2-3	ASSVLGGSGPAADTQY
TRBD1	TRBV7-9	TRBJ1-3	ASSRASGGNTIY
TRBD2	TRBV7-3	TRBJ2-1	ASSLVSGGADEQF
.	TRBV5-1	TRBJ2-1	ASIRPPLNNEQF
TRBD2	TRBV9	TRBJ2-3	ASSAGLVPDTQY
.	TRBV30	TRBJ1-1	ASRGHLNTEAF
.	TRBV2	TRBJ1-2	ASKLQETGYT
TRBD1	TRBV14	TRBJ1-4	ASSLNRGREKLF
.	TRBV4-1	TRBJ2-6	ASSQVWAPGANVLT
TRBD2	TRBV5-1	TRBJ2-2	ASGRTSGRFTGELF
.	TRBV6-5	TRBJ1-3	ASREDTGNTIY
.	TRBV19	TRBJ1-3	ASRSISGNTIY
TRBD2	TRBV6-4	TRBJ2-1	ASSAGLAAYNEQF
.	TRBV30	TRBJ1-2	AWSENLVQEDGYT
TRBD2	TRBV9	TRBJ2-3	ASSPGLVPSTDTQY
.	TRBV29-1	TRBJ2-2	SAGAGGELF
TRBD2	TRBV9	TRBJ2-3	ASSVLGSSGTDTQY
.	TRBV7-6	TRBJ2-7	ASSSYRDYEQY
TRBD2	TRBV9	TRBJ2-7	ASSPPGGSYEQY
.	TRBV6-1	TRBJ1-1	ASSVGDWGAEAF
TRBD1	TRBV5-1	TRBJ1-1	ASSPGTGTDEAF
TRBD2	TRBV28	TRBJ2-1	ASSYGLAGDPSYNEQF
.	TRBV4-3	TRBJ1-2	ASSQALNYGYT
.	TRBV19	TRBJ2-1	ASSIPSLLGYNEQF
TRBD2	TRBV11-2	TRBJ2-5	ASSFNTGTSETQY
.	TRBV6-1	TRBJ2-7	ASSRLDYEQY
TRBD1	TRBV9	TRBJ2-7	ASSAPGQGAEQY